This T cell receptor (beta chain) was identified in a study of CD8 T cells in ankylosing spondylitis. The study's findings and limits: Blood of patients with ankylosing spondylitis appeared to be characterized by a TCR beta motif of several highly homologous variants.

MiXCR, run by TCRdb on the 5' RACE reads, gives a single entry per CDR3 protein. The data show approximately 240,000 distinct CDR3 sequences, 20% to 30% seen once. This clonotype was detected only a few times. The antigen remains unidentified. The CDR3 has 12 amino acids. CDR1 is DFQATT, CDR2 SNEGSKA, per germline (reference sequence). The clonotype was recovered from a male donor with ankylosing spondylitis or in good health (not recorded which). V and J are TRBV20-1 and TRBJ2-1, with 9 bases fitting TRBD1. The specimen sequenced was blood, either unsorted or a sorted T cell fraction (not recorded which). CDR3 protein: CTGTGSYNEQFF. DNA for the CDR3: TGCACAGGGACAGGGAGCTACAATGAGCAGTTCTTC.